The clone carrying this T cell receptor beta chain has more than one count but fewer than ten. The antigen remains undetermined. This entry comes from a study of somatic mutations in cytotoxic T cells in rheumatoid arthritis. Study-wide results and limits: Significant differences in CD8+ T-cell clonality were not found between rheumatoid arthritis patients and healthy controls (age-matched).

Clones were sequenced by immunoSEQ multiplex PCR, and TCRdb holds only the in-frame ones, with some missing. Among roughly 20,000 clones, about 70% were seen once, and the ten largest hold approximately 20%. Trimming took off 2 bases at V and 4 bases at J, with 12 bases between the two ends. CDR1 and CDR2 from the germline V gene are MNHEY and SVGAGI. This CDR3 region has 15 residues. The TCR sequence derives from an adult with rheumatoid arthritis. The sequenced sample was CD8+ T cells sorted from blood. The rearrangement links TRBV6-5 to TRBJ2-1, with D possibly being TRBD1 or TRBD2 (5 bases each). The CDR3 is CASSYTTGPYNEQFF. The CDR3 DNA follows: TGTGCCAGCAGTTACACTACGGGACCGTACAATGAGCAGTTCTTC.